This T cell receptor (beta chain) was observed in a study of blood T cell repertoires in COVID-19. Study-level information: The study drew acute and convalescent COVID-19 samples from the United States, Italy and Spain. Sources were T cells, B-cell-depleted T cells, or PBMCs; the material itself was cDNA or gDNA.

Germline-derived CDR1 and CDR2 are SEHNR and FQNEAQ (reference sequence). The CDR3 extends over 15 amino acids. The V and J ends lost 3 bases and 10 bases respectively, with 16 bases between them. How the authors handled the data: Amplified reference gene primers provided the basis for estimating nucleated cell counts. The method was immunoSEQ multiplex PCR; TCRdb's version includes in-frame clones alone and lacks a portion of them. D and trimming come from the DNA, and the V and J calls and clone size come from that table. The sample contains about 240,000 clones, roughly 90% of which appear only once.

This clonotype was obtained from a man between 60 and 75 years old with acute or convalescent COVID-19. The material sequenced was peripheral blood. The chain links TRBV7-9 to TRBJ1-6; the D is unclear. The CDR3 is CASSLAGGVGSPLHF. DNA of the CDR3: TGTGCCAGCAGCTTGGCGGGTGGGGTGGGATCACCCCTCCACTTT.